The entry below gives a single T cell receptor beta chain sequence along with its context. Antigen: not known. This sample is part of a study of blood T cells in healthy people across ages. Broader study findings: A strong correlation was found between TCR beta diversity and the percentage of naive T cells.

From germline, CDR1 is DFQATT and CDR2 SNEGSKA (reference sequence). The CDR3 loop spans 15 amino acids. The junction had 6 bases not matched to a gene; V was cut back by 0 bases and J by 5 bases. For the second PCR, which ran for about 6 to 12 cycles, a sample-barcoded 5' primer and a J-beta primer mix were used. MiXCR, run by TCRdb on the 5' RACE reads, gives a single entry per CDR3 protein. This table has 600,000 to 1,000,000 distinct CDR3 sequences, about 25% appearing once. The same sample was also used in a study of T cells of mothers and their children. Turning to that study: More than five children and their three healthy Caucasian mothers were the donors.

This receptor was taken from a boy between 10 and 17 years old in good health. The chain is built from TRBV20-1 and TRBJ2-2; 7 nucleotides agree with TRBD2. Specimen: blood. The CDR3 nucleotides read TGCAGTGCTAGAGACGGCGGGAGAGAGACCGGGGAGCTGTTTTTT. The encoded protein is CSARDGGRETGELFF.